This T cell receptor beta chain was recovered during a study of T-cell memory formation after mild COVID-19. Whole-study context: TCR clusters mostly belonged to single donors. Findings and limits, study-wide: CD4/CD8 balance characterized clones contracting day 15 to 85, and CD4+ skew characterized later expanders.

TCRdb re-derived calls from the 5' RACE reads in MiXCR, one entry per CDR3 protein. Of about 360,000 distinct CDR3 sequences in the sample, roughly an eighth were seen once. V lost 6 bases and J 2 bases, leaving 22 bases between the germline ends. The CDR3 spans 17 residues. This clonotype was counted between two and nine times. Its antigen is not known. Sequenced: PBMCs or a T cell subset sorted from them (not recorded which). This TCR was sampled from a man aged 18 to 35 who had mild COVID-19 (a few samples of this study predate the infection). Cell type and time point are not known. The rearrangement uses TRBV12-3 or TRBV12-4 and TRBJ2-5; tentative D call: TRBD2 (6 bases). CDR3 loop: CASRPPRGAPTQETQYF. The CDR3 DNA is TGTGCCAGCAGACCCCCCCGCGGGGCTCCTACTCAAGAGACCCAGTACTTC.